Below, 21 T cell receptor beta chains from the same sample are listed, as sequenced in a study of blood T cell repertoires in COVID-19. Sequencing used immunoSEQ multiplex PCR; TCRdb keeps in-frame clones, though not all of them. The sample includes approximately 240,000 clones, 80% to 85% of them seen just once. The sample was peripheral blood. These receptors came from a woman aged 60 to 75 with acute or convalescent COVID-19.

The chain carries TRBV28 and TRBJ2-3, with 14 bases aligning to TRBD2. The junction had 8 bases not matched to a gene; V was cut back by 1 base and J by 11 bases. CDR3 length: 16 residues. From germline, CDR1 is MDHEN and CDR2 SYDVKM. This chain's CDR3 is CASSLFGTSGGSGQYF. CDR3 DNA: TGTGCCAGCAGTTTATTTGGGACTAGCGGGGGATCAGGGCAGTATTTT.

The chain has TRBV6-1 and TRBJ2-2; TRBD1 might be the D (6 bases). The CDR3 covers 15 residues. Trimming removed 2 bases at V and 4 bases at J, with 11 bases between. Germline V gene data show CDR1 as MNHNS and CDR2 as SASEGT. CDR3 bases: TGTGCCAGCAGTGAAACTCGGACAGCCACCGGGGAGCTGTTTTTT. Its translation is CASSETRTATGELFF.

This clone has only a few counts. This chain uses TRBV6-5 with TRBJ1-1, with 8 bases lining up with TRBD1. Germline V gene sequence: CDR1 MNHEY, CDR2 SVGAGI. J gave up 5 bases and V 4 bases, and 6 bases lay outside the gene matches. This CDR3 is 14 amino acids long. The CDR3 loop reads CASSSGQGITEAFF. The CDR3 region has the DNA TGTGCCAGCAGTTCCGGACAGGGTATAACTGAAGCTTTCTTT.

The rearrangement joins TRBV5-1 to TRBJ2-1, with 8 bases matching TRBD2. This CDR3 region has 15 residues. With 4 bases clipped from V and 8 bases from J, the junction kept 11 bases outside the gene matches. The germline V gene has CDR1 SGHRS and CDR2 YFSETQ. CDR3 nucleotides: TGCGCCAGCAGCCAAGGGACTAGAAGGTTCGATGAGCAGTTCTTC. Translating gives CASSQGTRRFDEQFF.

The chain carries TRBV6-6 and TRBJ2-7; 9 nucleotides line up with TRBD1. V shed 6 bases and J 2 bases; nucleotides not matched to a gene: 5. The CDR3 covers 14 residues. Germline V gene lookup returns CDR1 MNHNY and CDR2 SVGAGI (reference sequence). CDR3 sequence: CASSAGQGTYEQYF. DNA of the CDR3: TGTGCCAGCAGCGCCGGACAGGGGACCTACGAGCAGTACTTC.

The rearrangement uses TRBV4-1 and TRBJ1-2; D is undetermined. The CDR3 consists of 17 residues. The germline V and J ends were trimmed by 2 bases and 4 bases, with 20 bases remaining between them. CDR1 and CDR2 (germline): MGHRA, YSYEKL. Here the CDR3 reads CASSQPGRSGGPYGYTF. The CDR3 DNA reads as TGCGCCAGCAGCCAACCTGGACGGAGCGGAGGCCCCTATGGCTACACCTTC.

CDR3 sequence (DNA): TGTGCCATCGGGACAGGGTTGGGATCACCCCTCCACTTT. It codes for CAIGTGLGSPLHF. The genes are TRBV10-3 and TRBJ1-6; TRBD1 agrees at 9 bases. CDR3 length: 13 residues. Trimming at V came to 8 bases and at J to 10 bases, leaving 6 bases not matched to a gene. The germline CDR1 and CDR2 sequences are ENHRY and SYGVKD.

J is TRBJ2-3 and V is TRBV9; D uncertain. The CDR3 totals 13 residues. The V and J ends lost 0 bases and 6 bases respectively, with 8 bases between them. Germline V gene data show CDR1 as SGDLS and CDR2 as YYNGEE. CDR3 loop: CASSVVIGDTQYF. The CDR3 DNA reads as TGTGCCAGCAGCGTAGTCATCGGTGATACGCAGTATTTT.

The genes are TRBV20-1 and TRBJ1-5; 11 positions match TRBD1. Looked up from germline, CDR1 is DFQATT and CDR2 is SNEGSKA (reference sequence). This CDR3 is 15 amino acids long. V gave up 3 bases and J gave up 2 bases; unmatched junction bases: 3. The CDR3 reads CSASTGQGGNQPQHF. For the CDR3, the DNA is TGCAGTGCTAGTACGGGACAGGGGGGCAATCAGCCCCAGCATTTT.

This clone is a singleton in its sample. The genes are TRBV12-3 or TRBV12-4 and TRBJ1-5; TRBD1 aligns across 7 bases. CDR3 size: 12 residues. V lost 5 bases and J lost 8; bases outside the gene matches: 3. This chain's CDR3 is CASSPDREPQHF. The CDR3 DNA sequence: TGTGCCAGCAGTCCAGACAGGGAGCCCCAGCATTTT.

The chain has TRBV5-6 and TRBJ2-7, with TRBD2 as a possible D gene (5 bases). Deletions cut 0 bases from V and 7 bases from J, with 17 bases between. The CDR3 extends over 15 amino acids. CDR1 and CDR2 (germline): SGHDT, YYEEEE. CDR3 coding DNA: TGTGCCAGCAGCTTGGGGGCTCAGGACTCGGCGGAGCAGTACTTC. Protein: CASSLGAQDSAEQYF. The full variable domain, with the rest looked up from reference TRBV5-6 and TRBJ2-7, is DAGVTQSPTHLIKTRGQQVTLRCSPKSGHDTVSWYQQALGQGPQFIFQYYEEEERQRGNFPDRFSGHQFPNYSSELNVNALLLGDSALYLCASSLGAQDSAEQYFGPGTRLTVT.

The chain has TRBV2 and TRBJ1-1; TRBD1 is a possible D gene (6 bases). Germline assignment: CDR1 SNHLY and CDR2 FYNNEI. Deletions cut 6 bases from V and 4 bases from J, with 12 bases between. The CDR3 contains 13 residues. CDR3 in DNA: TGTGCCAGCAGAAACAGGGAGAGCACTGAAGCTTTCTTT. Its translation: CASRNRESTEAFF.

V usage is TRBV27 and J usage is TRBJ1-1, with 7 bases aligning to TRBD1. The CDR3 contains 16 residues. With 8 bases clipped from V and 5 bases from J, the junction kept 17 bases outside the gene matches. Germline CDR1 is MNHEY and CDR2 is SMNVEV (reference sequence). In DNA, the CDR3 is TGTGCCAGCGGAACCCGGACAGGACCTAGGTCAACTGAAGCTTTCTTT. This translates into CASGTRTGPRSTEAFF.

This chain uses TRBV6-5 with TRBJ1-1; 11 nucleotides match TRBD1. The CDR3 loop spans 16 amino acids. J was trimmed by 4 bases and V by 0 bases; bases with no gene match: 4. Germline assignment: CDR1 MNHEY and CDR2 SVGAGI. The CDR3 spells CASSYSKDRGPTEAFF. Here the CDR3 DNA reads TGTGCCAGCAGTTACTCGAAGGACAGGGGGCCCACTGAAGCTTTCTTT.

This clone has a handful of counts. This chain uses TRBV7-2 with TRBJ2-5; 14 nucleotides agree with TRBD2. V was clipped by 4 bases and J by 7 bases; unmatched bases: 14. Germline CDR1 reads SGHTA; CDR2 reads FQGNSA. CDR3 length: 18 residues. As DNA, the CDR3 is TGTGCCAGCAGCTCCTCCCGGACTAGCGGGGGGTCACGGGGGACCCAGTACTTC. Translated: CASSSSRTSGGSRGTQYF.

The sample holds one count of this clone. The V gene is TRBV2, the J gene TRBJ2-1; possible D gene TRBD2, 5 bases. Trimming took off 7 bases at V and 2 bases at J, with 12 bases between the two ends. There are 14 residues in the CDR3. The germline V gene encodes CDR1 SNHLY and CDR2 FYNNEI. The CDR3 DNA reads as TGTGCCAGCAAAGCGGATCCAACCTACAATGAGCAGTTCTTC. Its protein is CASKADPTYNEQFF.

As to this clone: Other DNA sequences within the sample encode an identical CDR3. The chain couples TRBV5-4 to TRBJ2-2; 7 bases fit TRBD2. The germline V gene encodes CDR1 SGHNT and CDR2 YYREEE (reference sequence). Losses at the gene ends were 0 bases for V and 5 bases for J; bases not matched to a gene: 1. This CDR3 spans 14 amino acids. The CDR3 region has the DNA TGTGCCAGCAGCTTGGCGGGGGGTACCGGGGAGCTGTTTTTT. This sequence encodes CASSLAGGTGELFF.

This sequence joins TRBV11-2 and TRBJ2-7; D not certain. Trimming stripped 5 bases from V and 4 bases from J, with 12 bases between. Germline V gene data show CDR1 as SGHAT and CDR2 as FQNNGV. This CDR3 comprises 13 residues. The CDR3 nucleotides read TGTGCCAGCAGCCCCACCCCTCAGTACGAGCAGTACTTC. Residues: CASSPTPQYEQYF.

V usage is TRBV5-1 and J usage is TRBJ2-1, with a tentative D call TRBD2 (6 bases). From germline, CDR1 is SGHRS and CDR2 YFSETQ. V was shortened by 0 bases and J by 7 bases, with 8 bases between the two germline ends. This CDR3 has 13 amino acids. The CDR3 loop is CASSLGRGNEQFF. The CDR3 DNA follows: TGCGCCAGCAGCTTGGGCCGGGGGAATGAGCAGTTCTTC.

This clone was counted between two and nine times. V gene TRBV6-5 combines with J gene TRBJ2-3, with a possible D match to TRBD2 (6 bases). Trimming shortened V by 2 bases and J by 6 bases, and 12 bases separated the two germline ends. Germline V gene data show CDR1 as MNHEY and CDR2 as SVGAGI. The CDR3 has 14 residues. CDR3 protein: CASSYAGRGDTQYF. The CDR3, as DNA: TGTGCCAGCAGTTACGCCGGACGGGGGGATACGCAGTATTTT.

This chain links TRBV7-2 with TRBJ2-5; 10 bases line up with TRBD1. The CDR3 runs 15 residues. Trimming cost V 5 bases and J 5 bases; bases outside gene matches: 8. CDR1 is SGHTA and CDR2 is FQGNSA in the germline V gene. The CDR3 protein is CASSIKTGGMETQYF. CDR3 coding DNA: TGTGCCAGCAGCATTAAGACAGGGGGCATGGAGACCCAGTACTTC.